A single sample is the source of the 32 T cell receptor beta chains below, sequenced in a study of T cells in tumors after PD-1 blockade. Measured with immunoSEQ multiplex PCR; TCRdb has only the in-frame clones, and not every one. This sample has over 60,000 clones; approximately 79% occur once, and the top ten carry 4% to 5%. The material sequenced was PBMCs, taken after anti-PD-1 treatment. The receptors originated from a human donor with basal cell carcinoma.

The J gene is TRBJ2-6, the V gene TRBV5-4, with D possibly TRBD1 on 6 matching bases. The CDR3 runs to 12 residues. V lost 4 bases, J lost 12 bases, and 11 bases lay in between. Per the germline V gene, CDR1 is SGHNT and CDR2 is YYREEE (reference sequence). CDR3 nucleotides: TGTGCCAGCAGCACAGGACAGCGCGTCCTGACTTTC. Amino acids: CASSTGQRVLTF.

The DNA for the CDR3 is TGTGCCAGTAGTATGGGACAGGGGGACTACGAGCAGTACTTC. Translation gives CASSMGQGDYEQYF. The J gene is TRBJ2-7, the V gene TRBV19, with TRBD1 matching 11 bases. CDR1 and CDR2 (germline): LNHDA, SQIVND (reference sequence). CDR3 size: 14 residues. Trimming cost V 3 bases and J 3 bases; bases outside gene matches: 1.

V gene TRBV21-1 combines with J gene TRBJ1-1. TRBV21-1 is deemed a pseudogene. The CDR3 extends over 14 amino acids. CDR3 sequence (DNA): TGTGCCAGCAGCAAAGGGGAGGACGACACTGAAGCTTTCTTT. It encodes CASSKGEDDTEAFF.

This CDR3 reads CASSFLAGGSPWNEQYF. The CDR3 DNA reads TGTGCCAGCAGTTTCCTAGCGGGGGGGTCCCCGTGGAACGAGCAGTACTTC. The genes are TRBV28 and TRBJ2-7; 12 bases map to TRBD2. CDR1 is MDHEN, CDR2 SYDVKM, per germline. V lost 3 bases to trimming and J lost 5 bases; unmatched junction nucleotides: 11. CDR3 length equals 17 residues.

J is TRBJ1-2 and V is TRBV5-1; no firm D call. CDR1 and CDR2 from the germline V gene are SGHRS and YFSETQ. This CDR3 comprises 14 residues. Trimming left V 4 bases short and J 3 bases short, with 13 bases between. In nucleotides, the CDR3 is TGCGCCAGCAGCCCCATCGGAAGCCACTATGGCTACACCTTC. It translates to CASSPIGSHYGYTF.

This clone was seen a handful of times. The V and J genes are TRBV15 and TRBJ2-7; D is undetermined. The CDR3 covers 14 residues. V lost 0 bases to trimming and J lost 0 bases, with 6 bases between them. The germline V gene encodes CDR1 LNHNV and CDR2 YYDKDF (reference sequence). CDR3 residues: CATSRDFSSYEQYF. CDR3 bases: TGTGCCACCAGCAGAGATTTTAGCTCCTACGAGCAGTACTTC.

The rearrangement joins TRBV5-5 to TRBJ2-7; D is ambiguous. Trimming took off 5 bases at V and 2 bases at J, with 14 bases between the two ends. There are 14 residues in the CDR3. Germline CDR1 SGHKS, CDR2 YYEKEE (reference sequence). The CDR3 DNA reads as TGTGCCAGCAGTCCCGCCCCGGAACCCTACGAGCAGTACTTC. Its translation: CASSPAPEPYEQYF.

Notes on this clone: The sample carries other DNA sequences with the same CDR3. The V call is TRBV7-2, the J call TRBJ2-2; D remains ambiguous. CDR1 and CDR2 from the germline V gene are SGHTA and FQGNSA. V was trimmed by 1 base and J by 7 bases, leaving 7 bases between them. This CDR3 region has 13 residues. The DNA for the CDR3 is TGTGCCAGCAGCTTAGGACGATTCGGGGAGCTGTTTTTT. This codes for CASSLGRFGELFF.

This clone came up once. The chain couples TRBV30 to TRBJ1-4, with TRBD1 identical over 7 bases. Losses at the gene ends were 5 bases for V and 4 bases for J; bases not matched to a gene: 13. The germline gives CDR1 GTSNPN, CDR2 SVGIG (reference sequence). The CDR3 loop spans 16 amino acids. The CDR3, as DNA: TGTGCCTGGCTCCGAAGGAGGACAGGAAGTAATGAAAAACTGTTTTTT. It specifies CAWLRRRTGSNEKLFF.

This chain uses TRBV5-6 with TRBJ1-1; D is perhaps TRBD1 (5 bases). Germline V gene sequence: CDR1 SGHDT, CDR2 YYEEEE. Trimming cost V 0 bases and J 7 bases, with 10 bases left between them. The CDR3 contains 13 residues. CDR3 sequence reads: CASSLVGALEAFF. The DNA for the CDR3 is TGTGCCAGCAGCTTGGTCGGGGCACTTGAAGCTTTCTTT.

This clone was seen just once. This sequence joins TRBV7-9 and TRBJ1-2, with TRBD1 matching over 7 bases. Germline loops: CDR1 SEHNR, CDR2 FQNEAQ (reference sequence). The CDR3 spans 12 residues. V was pared by 7 bases and J by 4 bases, with 3 bases of the junction left unmatched. DNA of the CDR3: TGTGCCAGCACCCGGACAGGCTATGGCTACACCTTC. The encoded protein is CASTRTGYGYTF. The variable domain in full, with the rest retrieved from reference TRBV7-9 and TRBJ1-2, is DTGVSQNPRHKITKRGQNVTFRCDPISEHNRLYWYRQTLGQGPEFLTYFQNEAQLEKSRLLSDRFSAERPKGSFSTLEIQRTEQGDSAMYLCASTRTGYGYTFGSGTRLTVV.

The chain joins TRBV7-2 to TRBJ2-1, with D uncertain. Germline V CDR1 and CDR2: SGHTA, FQGNSA. V lost 2 bases and J lost 4, with 9 bases in between. The CDR3 sequence is 14 residues long. Here the CDR3 DNA reads TGTGCCAGCAGCTTAACCCCCGGTTACAATGAGCAGTTCTTC. Residues: CASSLTPGYNEQFF.

The CDR3 here is CASSWGSAGNEQFF. CDR3 in DNA: TGCGCCAGCAGCTGGGGATCAGCGGGGAATGAGCAGTTCTTC. The gene calls are TRBV5-1 and TRBJ2-1, with 7 bases matching TRBD2. The V gene's germline CDR1 is SGHRS and CDR2 YFSETQ. The CDR3 totals 14 residues. V trimming: 3 bases; J trimming: 7 bases; junction bases outside the gene matches: 7.

The chain has TRBV27 and TRBJ1-5; D gene uncertain. The CDR3 totals 13 residues. From germline, CDR1 is MNHEY and CDR2 SMNVEV (reference sequence). Trimming stripped 5 bases from V and 6 bases from J, with 11 bases between. The DNA for the CDR3 is TGTGCCAGCAGTCGAGAGGTGCGTCAGCCCCAGCATTTT. This gives the protein CASSREVRQPQHF.

This chain joins TRBV27 and TRBJ1-5; the D gene is possibly TRBD1 (6 bases). CDR1 MNHEY and CDR2 SMNVEV come from the germline V gene (reference sequence). Trimming left V 1 base short and J 6 bases short, with 13 bases between. This CDR3 contains 15 residues. The CDR3 here is CASSLFAGAGQPQHF. CDR3 nucleotides: TGTGCCAGCAGTTTATTTGCAGGGGCGGGTCAGCCCCAGCATTTT.

V usage is TRBV15 and J usage is TRBJ1-6; D is unclear. Between the trimmed V and J ends, which lost 2 bases and 6 bases, there was a span of 14 bases. The V gene's germline CDR1 is LNHNV and CDR2 YYDKDF (reference sequence). This CDR3 has 16 amino acids. In nucleotides, the CDR3 is TGTGCCACCAGCAGACCAAGGACTGTAAGTAATTCACCCCTCCACTTT. Translated: CATSRPRTVSNSPLHF.

A few counts support this clone. The rearrangement joins TRBV6-5 to TRBJ1-1, with 9 bases that match TRBD1. CDR1 and CDR2 from the germline V gene are MNHEY and SVGAGI. The CDR3 length is 12 residues. Germline trimming cut 6 bases from V and 11 bases from J; bases unmatched to any gene: 7. This CDR3 is CASRLQGAGAFF. The CDR3 DNA reads TGTGCCAGCAGGTTACAGGGGGCTGGTGCTTTCTTT.

This clone was counted once. The CDR3: CASSQSDNSGNTIYF. As DNA, the CDR3 is TGTGCCAGCAGTCAAAGTGACAACTCTGGAAACACCATATATTTT. The rearrangement joins TRBV3-1 (or the pseudogene TRBV3-2) to TRBJ1-3; D is ambiguous. Trimming pared 6 bases from V and 0 bases from J, leaving 12 bases between. CDR1 LGHDT and CDR2 YNNKEL come from the germline V gene (reference sequence). The CDR3 consists of 15 residues.

The rearrangement joins TRBV6-1 to TRBJ2-1; D is ambiguous. Trimming took off 2 bases at V and 4 bases at J, with 6 bases between the two ends. Germline V CDR1 and CDR2: MNHNS, SASEGT. The CDR3 has 13 amino acids. The CDR3 sequence: CASSEQIYNEQFF. CDR3 coding DNA: TGTGCCAGCAGTGAACAGATTTACAATGAGCAGTTCTTC.

The table lists this clone with a few counts. The chain recombines TRBV6-1 with TRBJ2-7, with a weak D call TRBD2 (5 bases). CDR1 is MNHNS and CDR2 is SASEGT in the germline V gene. The CDR3 loop spans 15 amino acids. V gave up 0 bases and J gave up 3 bases, with 12 bases separating them. The CDR3 nucleotides are TGTGCCAGCAGTGAAGCAGGAGGAACCCTCTACGAGCAGTACTTC. It encodes CASSEAGGTLYEQYF.

A single count supports this clone. The chain is built from TRBV7-8 and TRBJ2-3; D possibly corresponds to TRBD1 (7 bases). Trimming removed 5 bases at V and 3 bases at J, with 15 bases between. CDR3 length: 15 amino acids. The germline gives CDR1 SGHVS, CDR2 FQNEAQ. The CDR3 DNA sequence: TGTGCCAGCAGCCGAGCAGGGGGGATAACAGATACGCAGTATTTT. Protein: CASSRAGGITDTQYF.

The gene calls are TRBV5-1 and TRBJ2-5; the match to TRBD2 covers 12 bases. With V trimmed by 3 bases and J by 4 bases, 7 bases remained unmatched. The CDR3 sequence is 16 residues long. The germline V gene encodes CDR1 SGHRS and CDR2 YFSETQ. The CDR3 reads CASSYSSGGAGETQYF. For the CDR3, the DNA is TGCGCCAGCAGCTACTCTAGCGGGGGGGCGGGAGAGACCCAGTACTTC.

The V call is TRBV5-1, the J call TRBJ1-1, with 9 bases fitting TRBD1. Germline trimming cut 5 bases from V and 4 bases from J; bases unmatched to any gene: 21. Germline CDR1 is SGHRS and CDR2 is YFSETQ. The CDR3 is 19 residues long. In nucleotides, the CDR3 is TGCGCCAGCAGATCCGATTCCTCCCGGGACAGGGAAAGGGGCACTGAAGCTTTCTTT. It encodes CASRSDSSRDRERGTEAFF.

The rearrangement links TRBV5-6 to TRBJ2-3, with D tentatively TRBD1 (6 bases). Trimming took off 4 bases at V and 8 bases at J, with 14 bases between the two ends. The CDR3 has 13 residues. Looked up from germline, CDR1 is SGHDT and CDR2 is YYEEEE. Written as DNA, the CDR3 is TGTGCCAGCAGCATAGTCAGGGGACCTACGCAGTATTTT. Its protein product is CASSIVRGPTQYF.

This clone was seen a handful of times. V is TRBV2 and J is TRBJ2-2, with 7 bases aligning to TRBD1. V trimming: 4 bases; J trimming: 6 bases; junction bases outside the gene matches: 11. Germline V gene sequence: CDR1 SNHLY, CDR2 FYNNEI. This CDR3 region has 16 residues. The CDR3 reads CASSGSGTVGPGELFF. The CDR3 coding sequence is TGTGCCAGCAGTGGGTCCGGGACAGTGGGACCCGGGGAGCTGTTTTTT.

The chain uses TRBV6-1 and TRBJ2-3; 11 bases map to TRBD1. This CDR3 has 15 residues. Germline assignment: CDR1 MNHNS and CDR2 SASEGT. The V gene end was trimmed by 1 base and the J gene end by 4 bases; junction bases not matched to a gene: 1. CDR3 protein: CASSEGGQGADTQYF. The CDR3 DNA reads TGTGCCAGCAGTGAAGGGGGACAGGGGGCAGATACGCAGTATTTT.

V and J are TRBV5-1 and TRBJ1-3, with 7 bases that match TRBD1. The V gene's germline CDR1 is SGHRS and CDR2 YFSETQ. The CDR3 loop spans 16 amino acids. V shed 4 bases and J 7 bases; nucleotides not matched to a gene: 14. CDR3 coding DNA: TGCGCCAGCAGCCAGTTAACCGGGACAGCCTCGAACACCATATATTTT. Translation gives CASSQLTGTASNTIYF. Full variable domain (remainder filled in from reference TRBV5-1 and TRBJ1-3): KAGVTQTPRYLIKTRGQQVTLSCSPISGHRSVSWYQQTPGQGLQFLFEYFSETQRNKGNFPGRFSGRQFSNSRSEMNVSTLELGDSALYLCASSQLTGTASNTIYFGEGSWLTVV.

The chain is built from TRBV6-2 or TRBV6-3 and TRBJ1-2; the match to TRBD1 covers 8 bases. Germline V gene sequence: CDR1 MNHEY, CDR2 SVGEGT. The CDR3 totals 13 residues. The J segment lost 7 bases and the V segment lost 4 bases, leaving 5 bases of the junction unmatched. CDR3 DNA: TGTGCCAGCAGTTCCCAGGGGGCCGGTGGCTACACCTTC. It yields the protein CASSSQGAGGYTF.

The chain has TRBV30 and TRBJ1-2; TRBD1 matches 8 bases. Germline V gives CDR1 GTSNPN, CDR2 SVGIG (reference sequence). The CDR3 covers 12 residues. J gave up 9 bases and V 0 bases, and 3 bases lay outside the gene matches. The DNA for the CDR3 is TGTGCCTGGAGTGTAGACAGGGGTAGCTACACCTTC. This codes for CAWSVDRGSYTF.

This chain uses TRBV6-5 with TRBJ1-2; tentative D call: TRBD1 (5 bases). Germline CDR1 and CDR2: MNHEY and SVGAGI. This CDR3 has 14 amino acids. Trimming removed 11 bases from V and 1 base from J, with 17 bases in between. DNA for the CDR3: TGTGCCGGGGGGAGGCAGAGCCTTAACTATGGCTACACCTTC. This sequence encodes CAGGRQSLNYGYTF.

The chain combines TRBV15 with TRBJ1-4; D call uncertain. Germline loops: CDR1 LNHNV, CDR2 YYDKDF (reference sequence). CDR3 size: 13 residues. V was trimmed by 0 bases and J by 6 bases, leaving 5 bases between them. Here the CDR3 reads CATSRDLHEKLFF. The CDR3 nucleotides are TGTGCCACCAGCAGAGATCTTCATGAAAAACTGTTTTTT.

Only a few counts were recorded for this clone. The chain joins TRBV2 to TRBJ1-5, with TRBD1 as a possible D gene (6 bases). V was cut by 7 bases and J by 5 bases, with 12 bases left in between. This CDR3 comprises 13 residues. The V gene's germline CDR1 is SNHLY and CDR2 FYNNEI. In DNA, the CDR3 is TGTGCCAGCACGGGGGCAGGGCATCAGCCCCAGCATTTT. Translation: CASTGAGHQPQHF.